Listed below are T cell receptor beta chains from one sample, sequenced in a study of PD-1 blockade in mismatch repair-deficient tumors. Clones were read by immunoSEQ multiplex PCR, and TCRdb kept only the in-frame ones, dropping some. Of about 51,000 clones in the sample, more than 65% were seen once. The sample here was peripheral blood, taken about 20 weeks after starting pembrolizumab. All receptors come from an adult with mismatch repair-deficient cancer. Each CDR3 is given with its conserved first and last residue. The order of the fields is CDR3 protein, CDR3 DNA, D gene, V gene, clone size, J gene. A D gene is named only where the DNA matches it firmly. Clone size appears in some rows only: once, few, many, or a class for an expanded clone.

CDR3: CASSIPGRQSSGANVLTF; DNA: TGTGCCAGTAGTATCCCAGGGAGACAGTCATCTGGGGCCAACGTCCTGACTTTC; D: -; V: TRBV19; size: few; J: TRBJ2-6
CDR3: CASSTRAAGGRETQYF; DNA: TGTGCCAGTAGTACTCGCGCGGCGGGAGGCAGAGAGACCCAGTACTTC; D: TRBD2; V: TRBV19; size: few; J: TRBJ2-5
CDR3: CASSLLGGESENIQYF; DNA: TGTGCCAGCAGCTTGTTGGGAGGGGAGTCCGAAAACATTCAGTACTTC; D: TRBD2; V: TRBV11-3; size: -; J: TRBJ2-4
CDR3: CAWSVRDREVGYTF; DNA: TGTGCCTGGAGTGTACGGGACAGGGAAGTTGGCTACACCTTC; D: TRBD1; V: TRBV30; size: -; J: TRBJ1-2
CDR3: CSATSGDTQYF; DNA: TGCAGTGCGACTAGTGGGGATACGCAGTATTTT; D: -; V: TRBV20-1; size: -; J: TRBJ2-3
CDR3: CASSPDPNYGYTF; DNA: TGTGCCAGCAGCCCCGATCCTAACTATGGCTACACCTTC; D: -; V: TRBV6-6; size: few; J: TRBJ1-2
CDR3: CASSLDLKTDTQYF; DNA: TGTGCCAGCAGCTTAGATCTGAAGACAGATACGCAGTATTTT; D: -; V: TRBV11-2; size: -; J: TRBJ2-3
CDR3: CASAPGGGGEKLFF; DNA: TGCGCCAGCGCTCCTGGGGGGGGTGGTGAAAAACTGTTTTTT; D: -; V: TRBV10-1; size: -; J: TRBJ1-4
CDR3: CASGDHTGELFF; DNA: TGCGCCAGCGGCGATCACACCGGGGAGCTGTTTTTT; D: -; V: TRBV10-1; size: -; J: TRBJ2-2
CDR3: CASSLGPRRSSGNTIYF; DNA: TGTGCCAGCAGCTTAGGACCTCGCAGGTCTTCTGGAAACACCATATATTTT; D: -; V: TRBV7-6; size: -; J: TRBJ1-3
CDR3: CASSLGAGLERSYEQYF; DNA: TGTGCCAGCAGCTTGGGGGCTGGTCTTGAGAGGTCCTACGAGCAGTACTTC; D: -; V: TRBV5-4; size: many; J: TRBJ2-7
CDR3: CASSYPGTRGDEQFF; DNA: TGTGCCAGCAGTTACCCCGGGACTAGGGGCGATGAGCAGTTCTTC; D: TRBD2; V: TRBV6-5; size: -; J: TRBJ2-1
CDR3: CASKLGMNTEAFF; DNA: TGTGCCAGTAAGCTGGGTATGAACACTGAAGCTTTCTTT; D: -; V: TRBV19; size: -; J: TRBJ1-1
CDR3: CASSPTTTGSGKNIQYF; DNA: TGTGCCAGCAGCCCAACAACGACAGGAAGTGGCAAAAACATTCAGTACTTC; D: -; V: TRBV7-3; size: -; J: TRBJ2-4
CDR3: CASSSNPPYNEQFF; DNA: TGTGCCAGCAGCTCTAATCCCCCGTACAATGAGCAGTTCTTC; D: -; V: TRBV7-2; size: -; J: TRBJ2-1
CDR3: CASSQGPPDTQYF; DNA: TGTGCCAGCAGCCAGGGACCCCCAGATACGCAGTATTTT; D: -; V: TRBV9; size: -; J: TRBJ2-3
CDR3: CASSTLGTFLPNEKLFF; DNA: TGCGCCAGCAGCACGTTGGGCACGTTCCTGCCTAATGAAAAACTGTTTTTT; D: -; V: TRBV5-1; size: once; J: TRBJ1-4
CDR3: CASSLGLGGEEEQFF; DNA: TGTGCCAGCAGCTTAGGGCTGGGGGGGGAGGAGGAGCAGTTCTTC; D: TRBD2; V: TRBV11-3; size: -; J: TRBJ2-1
CDR3: CASTMSGGSYNEQFF; DNA: TGTGCCAGCACTATGTCGGGAGGGAGTTACAATGAGCAGTTCTTC; D: TRBD2; V: TRBV11-2; size: -; J: TRBJ2-1
CDR3: CASRGVLAGAADEQFF; DNA: TGTGCCAGTAGGGGGGTACTAGCGGGAGCGGCCGATGAGCAGTTCTTC; D: TRBD2; V: TRBV19; size: -; J: TRBJ2-1
CDR3: CASSGGRWAAEQYF; DNA: TGTGCCAGCAGCGGGGGACGGTGGGCGGCCGAGCAGTACTTC; D: -; V: TRBV9; size: -; J: TRBJ2-7
CDR3: CASSLGVVLGNTEAFF; DNA: TGTGCCAGCAGCTTAGGGGTGGTCCTCGGGAACACTGAAGCTTTCTTT; D: -; V: TRBV5-5; size: -; J: TRBJ1-1
CDR3: CAISEQGGSKPQHF; DNA: TGTGCCATCAGTGAGCAGGGGGGAAGCAAGCCCCAGCATTTT; D: TRBD1; V: TRBV10-3; size: -; J: TRBJ1-5
CDR3: CASTQQRGQETQYF; DNA: TGTGCCAGCACGCAACAACGGGGGCAAGAGACCCAGTACTTC; D: -; V: TRBV7-9; size: once; J: TRBJ2-5
CDR3: CASSLSPGGTEAFF; DNA: TGTGCCAGCAGCTTATCCCCCGGGGGGACTGAAGCTTTCTTT; D: -; V: TRBV7-2; size: -; J: TRBJ1-1
CDR3: CASSWGDSPYGYTF; DNA: TGTGCCAGCAGCTGGGGGGACAGCCCCTATGGCTACACCTTC; D: TRBD1; V: TRBV5-4; size: -; J: TRBJ1-2
CDR3: CASSLRASGSFGEQYF; DNA: TGTGCCAGCAGCTTAAGGGCTAGCGGGAGTTTCGGCGAGCAGTACTTC; D: TRBD2; V: TRBV7-8; size: -; J: TRBJ2-7
CDR3: CASSLIRNTEAFF; DNA: TGTGCCAGCAGCTTAATCAGGAACACTGAAGCTTTCTTT; D: -; V: TRBV11-1; size: -; J: TRBJ1-1
CDR3: CSVEDRGQGAEQYF; DNA: TGCAGCGTTGAAGATCGAGGACAGGGGGCAGAACAGTACTTC; D: TRBD1; V: TRBV29-1; size: -; J: TRBJ2-7
CDR3: CSVGVPGLSFIETQYF; DNA: TGCAGCGTTGGGGTCCCGGGACTATCATTTATAGAGACCCAGTACTTC; D: TRBD2; V: TRBV29-1; size: -; J: TRBJ2-5
CDR3: CASSQERPSYEQYF; DNA: TGTGCCAGCAGCCAAGAGAGGCCCTCCTACGAGCAGTACTTC; D: -; V: TRBV14; size: once; J: TRBJ2-7
CDR3: CASSQEIGLAGQETQYF; DNA: TGTGCCAGCAGCCAAGAAATAGGGCTAGCGGGCCAAGAGACCCAGTACTTC; D: TRBD2; V: TRBV4-2; size: -; J: TRBJ2-5
CDR3: CASSLGSTGELFF; DNA: TGTGCCAGCAGTCTCGGGAGCACCGGGGAGCTGTTTTTT; D: -; V: TRBV6-4; size: few; J: TRBJ2-2
CDR3: CASSLGGSEEEQYF; DNA: TGCGCCAGCAGCTTAGGAGGGAGCGAAGAAGAGCAGTACTTC; D: -; V: TRBV5-1; size: -; J: TRBJ2-7
CDR3: CASSPGPVPFYGYTF; DNA: TGCGCCAGCAGCCCTGGGCCGGTGCCTTTCTATGGCTACACCTTC; D: -; V: TRBV5-1; size: -; J: TRBJ1-2
CDR3: CASSLGPNTGELFF; DNA: TGTGCCAGCAGTTTAGGGCCGAACACCGGGGAGCTGTTTTTT; D: -; V: TRBV28; size: -; J: TRBJ2-2
CDR3: CAWSGGGNLYLFF; DNA: TGTGCCTGGAGTGGCGGCGGGAATTTGTATCTGTTTTTT; D: -; V: TRBV30; size: -; J: TRBJ1-4
CDR3: CASSSETDGNQPQHF; DNA: TGTGCCAGCAGTTCGGAGACAGATGGCAATCAGCCCCAGCATTTT; D: -; V: TRBV27; size: -; J: TRBJ1-5
CDR3: CASSLAAGVPGELFF; DNA: TGTGCCAGCAGCTTAGCAGCGGGAGTTCCCGGGGAGCTGTTTTTT; D: TRBD2; V: TRBV7-3; size: few; J: TRBJ2-2
CDR3: CASSPGGRGRQPQHF; DNA: TGTGCCAGTAGCCCTGGGGGGAGGGGGCGCCAGCCCCAGCATTTT; D: TRBD1; V: TRBV19; size: -; J: TRBJ1-5
CDR3: CASSPQGLAGVRTGELFF; DNA: TGCGCCAGCAGCCCCCAGGGACTAGCGGGAGTGAGGACCGGGGAGCTGTTTTTT; D: TRBD2; V: TRBV5-1; size: -; J: TRBJ2-2
CDR3: CASSIPDRWNTEAFF; DNA: TGTGCCAGTAGTATTCCGGACAGGTGGAACACTGAAGCTTTCTTT; D: TRBD1; V: TRBV19; size: -; J: TRBJ1-1
CDR3: CASSSKTGQIRDTQYF; DNA: TGTGCCAGCAGCTCTAAGACAGGGCAGATAAGAGATACGCAGTATTTT; D: TRBD1; V: TRBV7-2; size: -; J: TRBJ2-3
CDR3: CALYQLDTDTQYF; DNA: TGTGCCCTATACCAGTTGGATACAGATACGCAGTATTTT; D: -; V: TRBV30; size: -; J: TRBJ2-3
CDR3: CASSLGPAGGVFF; DNA: TGTGCCAGCAGCTTAGGCCCGGCAGGCGGGGTGTTCTTT; D: -; V: TRBV13; size: -; J: TRBJ1-1
CDR3: CASSGTGIGLNQPQHF; DNA: TGTGCCAGCAGTGGGACAGGGATAGGGCTTAATCAGCCCCAGCATTTT; D: TRBD1; V: TRBV2; size: -; J: TRBJ1-5
CDR3: CASSVDGTYEQYF; DNA: TGTGCCAGCAGCGTAGATGGTACCTACGAGCAGTACTTC; D: -; V: TRBV9; size: -; J: TRBJ2-7
CDR3: CASSVGVVGYTF; DNA: TGTGCCAGCAGTGTCGGGGTCGTTGGCTACACCTTC; D: -; V: TRBV25-1; size: -; J: TRBJ1-2
CDR3: CASSQLRGTDTQYF; DNA: TGTGCCAGCAGCCAACTGCGCGGCACAGATACGCAGTATTTT; D: -; V: TRBV14; size: once; J: TRBJ2-3
CDR3: CASRLQGYLSGMNTGELFF; DNA: TGTGCCAGCAGGCTCCAAGGATATTTGAGCGGGATGAACACCGGGGAGCTGTTTTTT; D: TRBD2; V: TRBV4-2; size: -; J: TRBJ2-2
CDR3: CASSYGGGAYEQYF; DNA: TGTGCCAGCAGTTACGGAGGGGGCGCGTACGAGCAGTACTTC; D: -; V: TRBV6-6; size: -; J: TRBJ2-7
CDR3: CASSYSMGSGNTIYF; DNA: TGTGCCAGCAGTTACTCGATGGGCTCTGGAAACACCATATATTTT; D: -; V: TRBV6-6; size: -; J: TRBJ1-3
CDR3: CASSLQPSSDTQYF; DNA: TGTGCCAGCAGTTTACAGCCTAGTTCTGATACGCAGTATTTT; D: -; V: TRBV28; size: -; J: TRBJ2-3
CDR3: CASSPALAANYEQYF; DNA: TGTGCCAGCAGCCCAGCCCTAGCGGCCAACTACGAGCAGTACTTC; D: TRBD2; V: TRBV5-6; size: -; J: TRBJ2-7
CDR3: CASSAQGGYEQYF; DNA: TGTGCCAGTAGTGCCCAGGGGGGCTACGAGCAGTACTTC; D: -; V: TRBV19; size: few; J: TRBJ2-7